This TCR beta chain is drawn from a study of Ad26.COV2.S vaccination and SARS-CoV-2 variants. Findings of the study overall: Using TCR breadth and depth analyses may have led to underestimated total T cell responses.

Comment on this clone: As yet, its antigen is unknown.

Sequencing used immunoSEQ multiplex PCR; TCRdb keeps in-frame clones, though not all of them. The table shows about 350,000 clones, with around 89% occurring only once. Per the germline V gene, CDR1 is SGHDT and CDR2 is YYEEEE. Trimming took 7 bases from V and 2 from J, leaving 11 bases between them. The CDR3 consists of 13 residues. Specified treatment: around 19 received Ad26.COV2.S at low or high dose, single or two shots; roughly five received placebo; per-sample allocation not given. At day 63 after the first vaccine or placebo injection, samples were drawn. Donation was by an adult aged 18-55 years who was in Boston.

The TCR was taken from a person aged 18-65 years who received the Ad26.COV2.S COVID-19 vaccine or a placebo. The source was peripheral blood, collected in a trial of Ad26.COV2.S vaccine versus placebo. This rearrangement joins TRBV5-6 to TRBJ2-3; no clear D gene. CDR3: CASGTTNTDTQYF. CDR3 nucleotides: TGTGCCAGCGGTACTACAAACACAGATACGCAGTATTTT.